Following are 3 T cell receptor beta chains from one sample sequenced in a study of T cell changes during pregnancy in multiple sclerosis. Here immunoSEQ multiplex PCR was the method, and the copy in TCRdb shows in-frame clones only, minus some. This sample has about 75,000 clones, with approximately 95% found just once. Sequencing was performed on CD4+ T cells from peripheral blood mononuclear cells, taken after pregnancy. The receptors were gathered from a female donor with multiple sclerosis, enrolled in a pregnancy study.

The rearrangement uses TRBV6-5 and TRBJ2-5; D may be TRBD1 (5 bases). The CDR3 is 14 amino acids. The germline V gene encodes CDR1 MNHEY and CDR2 SVGAGI. Trimming shortened V by 6 bases and J by 1 base, and 12 bases separated the two germline ends. The CDR3 sequence: CASSGWGGQETQYF. CDR3 bases: TGTGCCAGCAGCGGATGGGGCGGCCAAGAGACCCAGTACTTC.

In its sample, this clone was seen once. V is TRBV7-2 and J is TRBJ2-2; no reliable D call. V was pared by 0 bases and J by 6 bases, with 8 bases between. Germline values: CDR1 SGHTA, CDR2 FQGNSA. CDR3 size: 14 residues. CDR3 amino acids: CASSLASFSGELFF. For the CDR3, the DNA is TGTGCCAGCAGCTTAGCTAGCTTCTCCGGGGAGCTGTTTTTT.

The J gene is TRBJ2-3, the V gene TRBV9; a possible D gene is TRBD2 (6 bases). The germline V gene encodes CDR1 SGDLS and CDR2 YYNGEE. V gave up 3 bases and J gave up 3 bases, with 11 bases separating them. The CDR3 length is 14 residues. This CDR3 reads CASSGPGGTDTQYF. The DNA of the CDR3 is TGTGCCAGCAGCGGCCCTGGGGGGACAGATACGCAGTATTTT.